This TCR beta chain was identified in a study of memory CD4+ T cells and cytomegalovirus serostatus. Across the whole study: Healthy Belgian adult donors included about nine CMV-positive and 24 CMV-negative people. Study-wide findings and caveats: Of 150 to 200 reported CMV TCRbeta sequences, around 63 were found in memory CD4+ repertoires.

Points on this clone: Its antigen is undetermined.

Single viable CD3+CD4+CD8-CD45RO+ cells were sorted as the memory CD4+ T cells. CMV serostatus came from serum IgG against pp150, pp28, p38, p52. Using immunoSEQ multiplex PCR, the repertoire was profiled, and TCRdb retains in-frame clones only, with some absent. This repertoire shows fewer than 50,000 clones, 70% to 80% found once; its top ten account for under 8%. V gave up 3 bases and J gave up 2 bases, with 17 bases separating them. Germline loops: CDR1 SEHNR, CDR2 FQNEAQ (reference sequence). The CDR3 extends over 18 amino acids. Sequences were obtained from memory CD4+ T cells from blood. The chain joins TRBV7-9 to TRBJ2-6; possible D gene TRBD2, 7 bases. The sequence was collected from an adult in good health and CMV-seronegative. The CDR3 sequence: CASSLVGGRRTGANVLTF. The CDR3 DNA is TGTGCCAGCAGCTTGGTCGGGGGGCGCAGGACTGGGGCCAACGTCCTGACTTTC.